What follows is one TCR beta chain and its context. The CDR3 is made up of 17 amino acids. V was clipped by 4 bases and J by 4 bases; unmatched bases: 11. Germline lookup yields CDR1 MGHRA and CDR2 YSYEKL. Per the original data handling: Amplification of reference gene primers was used by the study to estimate nucleated cell counts. The method was immunoSEQ multiplex PCR; TCRdb's version includes in-frame clones alone and lacks a portion of them. V and J calls and clone size come straight from that table; D and trimming were deduced from the DNA. The sample records just over 250,000 clones, more than 75% being singletons. This sample is part of a study of blood T cell repertoires in COVID-19. The overall study: COVID-19 samples collected from the United States, Italy and Spain covered acute and convalescent phases. PBMCs, B-cell-depleted T cells, or T cells provided the cDNA or gDNA that made up the material.

The chain combines TRBV4-1 with TRBJ2-1; 9 bases map to TRBD1. The TCR was taken from a woman between 45 and 60 years old with acute or convalescent COVID-19. Sequencing was done on a sample of peripheral blood. The CDR3 bases are TGCGCCAGCAGCCTTTCCGCCGGGACAGGGTATTACAATGAGCAGTTCTTC. Protein sequence: CASSLSAGTGYYNEQFF.